The 4 T cell receptor beta chains given below trace back to one sample, sequenced in a study of PD-1 blockade in classical Hodgkin lymphoma. Each patient relapsed following autologous stem cell transplantation, and prior brentuximab vedotin exposure differed. Libraries were prepared by immunoSEQ multiplex PCR; TCRdb keeps only in-frame clonotypes and omits some of them. Here the sample spans 20,000 to 25,000 clones, around 80% being singletons. The sample was peripheral blood mononuclear cells (PBMCs), taken before the second cycle of nivolumab. These receptors all stem from a human donor with classical Hodgkin lymphoma.

The gene calls are TRBV14 and TRBJ2-7; possible D gene TRBD1, 5 bases. The ends were cut back, 1 base at V and 3 bases at J, with 13 bases in the middle. Germline V gene sequence: CDR1 SGHDN, CDR2 FVKESK. There are 15 residues in the CDR3. CDR3 residues: CASSQGPGQGYEQYF. The CDR3 DNA reads as TGTGCCAGCAGCCAAGGTCCAGGTCAGGGCTACGAGCAGTACTTC.

This clone has a handful of counts. J is TRBJ1-2 and V is TRBV2; 8 nucleotides match TRBD1. J gave up 6 bases and V 3 bases, and 6 bases lay outside the gene matches. Germline V gene sequence: CDR1 SNHLY, CDR2 FYNNEI. There are 14 residues in the CDR3. The CDR3 region is CASSDGTGWNGYTF. CDR3 sequence (DNA): TGTGCCAGCAGTGACGGGACAGGCTGGAATGGCTACACCTTC. The variable domain in full, completed from reference TRBV2 and TRBJ1-2, reads EPEVTQTPSHQVTQMGQEVILRCVPISNHLYFYWYRQILGQKVEFLVSFYNNEISEKSEIFDDQFSVERPDGSNFTLKIRSTKLEDSAMYFCASSDGTGWNGYTFGSGTRLTVV.

This clone was counted once. The chain joins TRBV7-9 to TRBJ2-6; D is unclear. The CDR3 sequence is 12 residues long. V was pared by 4 bases and J by 2 bases, with 0 bases between. CDR1 and CDR2 from the germline V gene are SEHNR and FQNEAQ (reference sequence). This CDR3 is CASSSGANVLTF. For the CDR3, the DNA is TGTGCCAGCAGCTCTGGGGCCAACGTCCTGACTTTC.

The gene calls are TRBV15 and TRBJ1-1; D is unclear. The V gene lost 5 bases and the J gene lost 3 bases, with 10 bases spanning the gap. This CDR3 is built from 13 residues. Germline CDR1 is LNHNV and CDR2 is YYDKDF (reference sequence). This chain's CDR3 is CATSPFGDTEAFF. CDR3 nucleotide sequence: TGTGCCACCAGCCCCTTTGGAGACACTGAAGCTTTCTTT.